Following are 20 T cell receptor beta chains from one sample sequenced in a study of T cell clones after liver transplantation. TCRdb keeps only in-frame clones here, not all; method: immunoSEQ multiplex PCR. In the table there are 75,000 to 95,000 clones, 80% to 85% of which are singletons. The sequencing used CD4+ T cells from blood, collected about 50 months after liver transplant. The receptor source for this set is a human patient who received a liver transplant. Some of the T cells may derive from the graft donor.

The chain couples TRBV7-2 to TRBJ2-7; D is ambiguous. Trimming stripped 3 bases from V and 1 base from J, with 10 bases between. Looked up from germline, CDR1 is SGHTA and CDR2 is FQGNSA. This CDR3 has 14 residues. The CDR3: CASSLNRNSYEQYF. The CDR3 DNA reads as TGTGCCAGCAGCTTGAACAGAAATTCCTACGAGCAGTACTTC.

The V gene is TRBV27, the J gene TRBJ1-1; D remains unclear. Germline assignment: CDR1 MNHEY and CDR2 SMNVEV (reference sequence). V dropped 5 bases and J dropped 0 bases, with 13 bases sitting between them. The CDR3 has 15 residues. The CDR3 here is CASSPPRGVNTEAFF. The CDR3 nucleotides are TGTGCCAGCAGTCCCCCTCGCGGAGTGAACACTGAAGCTTTCTTT.

This chain links TRBV19 with TRBJ2-5; D gene unclear. The ends were cut back, 4 bases at V and 2 bases at J, with 5 bases in the middle. This CDR3 contains 12 residues. In germline, CDR1 is LNHDA, CDR2 SQIVND (reference sequence). DNA for the CDR3: TGTGCCAGTAGTAACCGGCAAGAGACCCAGTACTTC. Translating it yields CASSNRQETQYF.

The rearrangement uses TRBV4-3 and TRBJ2-2; the D gene is possibly TRBD2 (5 bases). This CDR3 contains 14 residues. Germline-derived CDR1 and CDR2 are LGHNA and YSLEER. The V end lost 6 bases, the J end lost 5 bases, and 13 bases lay between the germline ends. DNA of the CDR3: TGCGCCAGCAGGCGTACTGAGGGAACCGGGGAGCTGTTTTTT. This encodes CASRRTEGTGELFF.

The chain recombines TRBV7-3 with TRBJ2-2, with a weak D call TRBD1 (5 bases). Germline V gene sequence: CDR1 SGHTA, CDR2 FQGTGA. V shed 5 bases and J shed 4 bases, with 11 bases lying between them. The CDR3 spans 14 residues. The CDR3 sequence: CASSPQGFTGELFF. CDR3 nucleotides: TGTGCCAGCAGCCCGCAGGGCTTCACCGGGGAGCTGTTTTTT.

The rearrangement links TRBV7-8 to TRBJ1-2; no firm D call. The V end lost 5 bases, the J end lost 3 bases, and 7 bases lay between the germline ends. This CDR3 is 12 amino acids long. The germline V gene encodes CDR1 SGHVS and CDR2 FQNEAQ. CDR3: CASSQQDYGYTF. As DNA, the CDR3 is TGTGCCAGCAGCCAACAAGACTATGGCTACACCTTC.

J is TRBJ2-7 and V is TRBV5-6; TRBD1 matches 7 bases. Germline CDR1 is SGHDT and CDR2 is YYEEEE. The CDR3 loop spans 13 amino acids. J lost 3 bases, V lost 2 bases, and 2 bases had no gene match. CDR3 bases: TGTGCCAGCAGCTTCAGACAGGGCTACGAGCAGTACTTC. Residues: CASSFRQGYEQYF.

The J gene is TRBJ2-1, the V gene TRBV28; 8 positions match TRBD1. Germline-derived CDR1 and CDR2 are MDHEN and SYDVKM. The CDR3 sequence is 15 residues long. The ends lost 7 bases at V and 3 bases at J; junction bases unmatched: 8. CDR3 sequence (DNA): TGTGCCAGCACTACCGGGACAGGTCTCTACAATGAGCAGTTCTTC. It codes for CASTTGTGLYNEQFF.

This clone was observed a handful of times. This chain connects TRBV16 to TRBJ1-5; 7 bases are a match to TRBD1. The CDR3 is 16 amino acids. The V gene's germline CDR1 is KGHSY and CDR2 FQNENV. V gave up 2 bases and J gave up 3 bases; unmatched junction bases: 7. CDR3: CASSQQGGYTNQPQHF. The CDR3, as DNA: TGTGCCAGCAGCCAACAGGGGGGGTACACCAATCAGCCCCAGCATTTT.

This rearrangement joins TRBV2 to TRBJ2-7, with D unclear. The CDR3 has 13 residues. V shed 6 bases and J shed 4 bases, with 13 bases lying between them. Germline V gene lookup returns CDR1 SNHLY and CDR2 FYNNEI. CDR3 residues: CASSLDGSYEQYF. The CDR3 coding sequence is TGTGCCAGCAGCCTAGATGGCAGTTACGAGCAGTACTTC.

The V and J genes are TRBV7-2 and TRBJ2-2, with D possibly TRBD1 on 6 matching bases. The V end lost 3 bases, the J end lost 5 bases, and 13 bases lay between the germline ends. This CDR3 comprises 15 residues. Germline assignment: CDR1 SGHTA and CDR2 FQGNSA. The CDR3 nucleotides read TGTGCCAGCAGCTTCTCTGGCAGGGGAACCGGGGAGCTGTTTTTT. This encodes CASSFSGRGTGELFF.

As for this clone: An end of the junction does not agree with germline; a read error may underlie this. The chain couples TRBV7-2 to TRBJ2-1; D is possibly TRBD1 or TRBD2 (5 bases each). The CDR3 covers 12 residues. From germline, CDR1 is SGHTA and CDR2 FQGNSA. Here the CDR3 reads CASSRLGEEQFF. The CDR3 DNA reads TGCGCCAGCAGCCGGCTGGGGGAGGAGCAGTTCTTC.

In its sample, this clone was seen a few times. The chain recombines TRBV9 with TRBJ1-3; TRBD1 agrees at 9 bases. V was clipped by 4 bases and J by 7 bases; unmatched bases: 9. The CDR3 contains 15 residues. Germline V gene sequence: CDR1 SGDLS, CDR2 YYNGEE. The CDR3 nucleotides are TGTGCCAGCAGCCTGGGACAGGGCACCTTCAACACCATATATTTT. As protein: CASSLGQGTFNTIYF.

The V gene is TRBV4-2, the J gene TRBJ1-2, with 11 bases that match TRBD1. CDR3 size: 14 residues. J lost 7 bases, V lost 2 bases, and 3 bases had no gene match. CDR1 LGHNA and CDR2 YNFKEQ come from the germline V gene. The CDR3, as DNA: TGTGCCAGCAGCCAATCCGGGACAGGGGGTGGCTACACCTTC. Encoded protein: CASSQSGTGGGYTF.

The chain links TRBV27 to TRBJ2-1; TRBD2 agrees at 10 bases. The V segment lost 3 bases and the J segment 4 bases; nucleotides outside the gene matches: 12. Germline assignment: CDR1 MNHEY and CDR2 SMNVEV (reference sequence). The CDR3 covers 18 residues. The CDR3 is CASSLERSGRARYNEQFF. DNA of the CDR3: TGTGCCAGCAGTTTGGAGAGGAGCGGGAGGGCCAGGTACAATGAGCAGTTCTTC.

This chain connects TRBV4-1 to TRBJ2-3, with 11 bases aligning to TRBD2. The germline gives CDR1 MGHRA, CDR2 YSYEKL. With V trimmed by 1 base and J by 7 bases, 7 bases remained unmatched. The length of the CDR3 is 16 residues. The CDR3 nucleotides are TGCGCCAGCAGCCAAGCTCCCGGGACTAGCGGCTATACGCAGTATTTT. This translates into CASSQAPGTSGYTQYF.

V gene TRBV7-2 combines with J gene TRBJ2-1, with 8 bases lining up with TRBD2. This CDR3 has 16 amino acids. The V and J ends lost 3 bases and 1 base, in that order; junction bases with no gene match: 5. Germline V gives CDR1 SGHTA, CDR2 FQGNSA. As DNA, the CDR3 is TGTGCCAGCAGCTTCTCAGCGGGGGTGTCCTACAATGAGCAGTTCTTC. Translating it yields CASSFSAGVSYNEQFF. Looking up the rest from reference TRBV7-2 and TRBJ2-1 gives the full variable domain: GAGVSQSPSNKVTEKGKDVELRCDPISGHTALYWYRQSLGQGLEFLIYFQGNSAPDKSGLPSDRFSAERTGGSVSTLTIQRTQQEDSAVYLCASSFSAGVSYNEQFFGPGTRLTVL.

The chain uses TRBV28 and TRBJ2-1; TRBD2 is a possible D gene (6 bases). Germline values: CDR1 MDHEN, CDR2 SYDVKM. The V end lost 1 base, the J end lost 1 base, and 8 bases lay between the germline ends. The CDR3 loop spans 15 amino acids. CDR3 residues: CASSLSGGSYNEQFF. The CDR3 DNA reads as TGTGCCAGCAGTTTATCCGGGGGATCCTACAATGAGCAGTTCTTC.

This chain links TRBV6-5 with TRBJ1-2; D is uncertain. The CDR3 consists of 14 residues. The germline V gene has CDR1 MNHEY and CDR2 SVGAGI. V lost 5 bases and J lost 1, with 11 bases in between. The CDR3 sequence: CASSPTAGNYGYTF. CDR3 in DNA: TGTGCCAGCAGTCCAACGGCGGGTAACTATGGCTACACCTTC.

The chain uses TRBV2 and TRBJ2-2, with 8 bases identical to TRBD1. This CDR3 is built from 16 residues. From germline, CDR1 is SNHLY and CDR2 FYNNEI. Unmatched junction bases numbered 10, after V lost 6 bases and J lost 4 bases. Here the CDR3 DNA reads TGTGCCAGCAGCCAACGTCAGGGGGCGACCACCGGGGAGCTGTTTTTT. Its translation is CASSQRQGATTGELFF.